This T cell receptor (beta chain) was identified during a study of OX40 agonist ivuxolimab in advanced cancers. For the study at large: With ivuxolimab, an agonistic anti-OX40 (CD134) antibody, patients were treated. Dose-escalation cases comprised hepatocellular carcinoma, melanoma, renal cell or head and neck cancer. Study-level points and caveats: Fewer expanded clones were found on average in CD4+ than in CD8+ T cells.

With 4 bases removed from V and 5 bases from J, the gap between germline ends came to 12 bases. Germline values: CDR1 SGHRS, CDR2 YFSETQ. This CDR3 contains 14 residues. Measured with immunoSEQ multiplex PCR; TCRdb has only the in-frame clones, and not every one. The table records roughly 150,000 clones, roughly 92% of them present only once. About this clone: Its antigen is not known.

Exclusion applied to patients with autoimmune disease history or systemic immunosuppression. The sample consisted of CD4+ or CD8+ T cells sorted from blood, taken in a trial of the OX40 agonist ivuxolimab. The receptor was derived from an adult with an advanced solid tumor such as melanoma, head and neck, liver or kidney cancer. The chain couples TRBV5-1 to TRBJ1-4, with D unclear. The CDR3 is CASSPPARNEKLFF. The CDR3 bases are TGCGCCAGCAGCCCCCCCGCCAGAAATGAAAAACTGTTTTTT.